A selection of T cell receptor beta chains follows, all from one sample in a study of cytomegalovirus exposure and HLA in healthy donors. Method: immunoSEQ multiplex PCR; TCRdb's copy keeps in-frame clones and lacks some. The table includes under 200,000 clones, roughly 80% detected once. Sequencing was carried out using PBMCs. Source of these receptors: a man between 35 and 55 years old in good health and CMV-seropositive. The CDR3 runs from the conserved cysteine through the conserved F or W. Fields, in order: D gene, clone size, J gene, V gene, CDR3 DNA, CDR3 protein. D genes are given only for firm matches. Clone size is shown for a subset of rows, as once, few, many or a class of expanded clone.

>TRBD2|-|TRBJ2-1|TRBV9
TGTGCCAGCAGCGTAGCGTCGGGGGGGTATGAGCAGTTCTTC
CASSVASGGYEQFF
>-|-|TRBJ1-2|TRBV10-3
TGTGCCATCAGTGATCGACAGTATGTGGACACCTTC
CAISDRQYVDTF
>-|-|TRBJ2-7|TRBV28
TGTGCCAGCAGTTTATGGGCCCAGGGTGCCTACGAGCAGTACTTC
CASSLWAQGAYEQYF
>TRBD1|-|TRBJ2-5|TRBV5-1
TGCGCCAGCAGCCAACAGGGGGCCCAAGAGACCCAGTACTTC
CASSQQGAQETQYF
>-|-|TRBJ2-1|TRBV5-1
TGCGCCAGCAGCCAAGGGGCGTGGAATACAAATGAGCAGTTCTTC
CASSQGAWNTNEQFF
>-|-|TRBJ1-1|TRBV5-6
TGTGCCAGCAGCTTGGATTTGTTTACAGACACTGAAGCTTTCTTT
CASSLDLFTDTEAFF
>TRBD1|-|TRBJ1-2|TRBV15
TGTGCCACCAGCAGATCCGGGACAGGGCCCAATGGCTACACCTTC
CATSRSGTGPNGYTF
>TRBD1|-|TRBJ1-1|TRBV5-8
TGTGCCAGCAGCCGAATCCCCGGGACAGGGGTCTTGGTCTTT
CASSRIPGTGVLVF
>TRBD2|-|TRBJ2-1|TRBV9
TGTGCCAGCAGCGGCAGACTAGCGGGGACTAACAATGAGCAGTTCTTC
CASSGRLAGTNNEQFF
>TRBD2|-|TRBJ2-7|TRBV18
TGTGCCAGCTCATCGCTAGCGGGGGACTACGAGCAGTACTTC
CASSSLAGDYEQYF
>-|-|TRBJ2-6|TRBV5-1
TGCGCCAGCAGCTTCCAGCCGACAGGTCCCTCTGGGGCCAACGTCCTGACTTTC
CASSFQPTGPSGANVLTF
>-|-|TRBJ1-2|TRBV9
TGTGCCAGCAGCTTCCGGGACAAAGAAGGCTACACCTTC
CASSFRDKEGYTF
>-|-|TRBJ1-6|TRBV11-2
TGTGCCAGCAGCATACACCTGAATTCACCCCTCCACTTT
CASSIHLNSPLHF
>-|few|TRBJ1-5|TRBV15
TGTGCCACCAGCAGACAGGGGCGGGATCAGCCCCAGCATTTT
CATSRQGRDQPQHF
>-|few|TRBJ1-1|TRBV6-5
TGTGCCAGCAGTGAACGGGACACTGAAGCTTTCTTT
CASSERDTEAFF
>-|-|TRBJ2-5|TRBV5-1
TGCGCCAGCAGCTTGGGTCTAGCCCGCGAGACCCAGTACTTC
CASSLGLARETQYF